This T cell receptor beta chain was documented in a study of blood T cell repertoires in COVID-19. For the study at large: COVID-19 samples from acute and convalescent phases originated in the United States, Italy and Spain. From T cells, B-cell-depleted T cells, or PBMCs came the material, which was cDNA or gDNA.

In the original analysis: Reference gene primer amplification gave nucleated cell count estimates. Sequencing used immunoSEQ multiplex PCR; TCRdb keeps in-frame clones, though not all of them. The DNA gave D and trimming, while V, J and clone size come from that table. The sample holds 200,000 to 250,000 clones, 70% to 90% seen once. Germline V gene sequence: CDR1 MNHEY, CDR2 SVGEGT. The CDR3 length is 15 residues. V was clipped by 6 bases and J by 2 bases; unmatched bases: 6. The material sequenced was peripheral blood. This chain connects TRBV6-2 or TRBV6-3 to TRBJ2-3, with 9 positions matching TRBD1. The TCR was taken from a man between 18 and 29 years old with active or convalescent COVID-19. This CDR3 reads CASSPRDRDTDTQYF. CDR3 DNA sequence: TGTGCCAGCAGCCCCCGGGACAGGGACACAGATACGCAGTATTTT.